The 18 T cell receptor beta chains listed next were all sequenced from one sample in a study of blood T cell repertoires in COVID-19. Clones were sequenced by immunoSEQ multiplex PCR, and TCRdb holds only the in-frame ones, with some missing. The sample yields approximately 300,000 clones, 87% seen once. The specimen was peripheral blood. These receptors were taken from a man over 45 with active or convalescent COVID-19.

The J gene is TRBJ2-1, the V gene TRBV5-6; tentative D call: TRBD1 (6 bases). The germline V gene encodes CDR1 SGHDT and CDR2 YYEEEE. The CDR3 is 15 amino acids. V shed 4 bases and J shed 8 bases, with 19 bases lying between them. The CDR3 sequence: CASSDYREMSHEQFF. DNA for the CDR3: TGTGCCAGCAGCGATTACAGGGAAATGAGCCATGAGCAGTTCTTC.

This clone was observed a handful of times. The chain links TRBV9 to TRBJ2-1; 9 bases fit TRBD2. The CDR3 runs 14 residues. Germline V gene sequence: CDR1 SGDLS, CDR2 YYNGEE. With V trimmed by 3 bases and J by 11 bases, 9 bases remained unmatched. The CDR3 is CASSDGTSRKKQFF. In DNA, the CDR3 is TGTGCCAGCAGCGACGGGACTAGCCGAAAGAAGCAGTTCTTC.

The chain is built from TRBV15 and TRBJ1-1; D is unresolved. Looked up from germline, CDR1 is LNHNV and CDR2 is YYDKDF (reference sequence). The CDR3 runs 14 residues. Between the trimmed V and J ends, which lost 1 base and 4 bases, there was a span of 10 bases. The DNA of the CDR3 is TGTGCCACCAGCAGAGGACGGTGGAGCACTGAAGCTTTCTTT. Translating it yields CATSRGRWSTEAFF.

This clone has just a few counts. V is TRBV7-9 and J is TRBJ1-2; TRBD1 aligns across 10 bases. Germline CDR1 is SEHNR and CDR2 is FQNEAQ (reference sequence). V trimming: 6 bases; J trimming: 4 bases; junction bases outside the gene matches: 5. The length of the CDR3 is 14 residues. CDR3 region: CASSKDRGLYGYTF. CDR3 bases: TGTGCCAGCAGTAAAGACAGGGGGCTCTATGGCTACACCTTC.

The rearrangement uses TRBV11-2 and TRBJ1-5; 8 bases fit TRBD1. Trimming at V came to 3 bases and at J to 2 bases, leaving 3 bases not matched to a gene. This CDR3 contains 15 residues. Germline V lookup: CDR1 SGHAT, CDR2 FQNNGV. In nucleotides, the CDR3 is TGTGCCAGCAGCTTTGGACAGGGCCGCAATCAGCCCCAGCATTTT. This codes for CASSFGQGRNQPQHF.

The chain employs TRBV30 and TRBJ1-4; possible D gene TRBD1, 5 bases. The CDR3 runs 14 residues. Trimming cost V 6 bases and J 0 bases, with 11 bases left between them. Germline CDR1 reads GTSNPN; CDR2 reads SVGIG (reference sequence). The CDR3, as DNA: TGTGCCTGCCAAAGGGGATCAACTAATGAAAAACTGTTTTTT. This codes for CACQRGSTNEKLFF.

V is TRBV2 and J is TRBJ2-5, with 7 bases lining up with TRBD2. Germline trimming cut 1 base from V and 2 bases from J; bases unmatched to any gene: 4. The CDR3 is 15 residues long. CDR1 and CDR2 (germline): SNHLY, FYNNEI. The CDR3 is CASSEGGRDQETQYF. The CDR3 nucleotides are TGTGCCAGCAGTGAAGGTGGGAGGGATCAAGAGACCCAGTACTTC.

The genes are TRBV4-3 and TRBJ1-2; possibly TRBD1 for D (5 bases). This CDR3 is built from 18 residues. The V gene's germline CDR1 is LGHNA and CDR2 YSLEER. The V end was cut by 0 bases, the J end by 4 bases, with 21 bases between. The CDR3 nucleotides read TGCGCCAGCAGCCAAGAGGAAGAAACAATATTGGGGCCCTATGGCTACACCTTC. Translated, it gives CASSQEEETILGPYGYTF.

The rearrangement joins TRBV6-4 to TRBJ1-3; 9 nucleotides agree with TRBD1. The CDR3 is 20 amino acids. V shed 0 bases and J 0 bases; nucleotides not matched to a gene: 12. The germline gives CDR1 MRHNA, CDR2 SNTAGT. The CDR3 is CASSDSRGQGLLLSGNTIYF. In DNA form, the CDR3 reads TGTGCCAGCAGTGACTCCCGGGGACAGGGACTACTTCTCTCTGGAAACACCATATATTTT.

In this sample, this clone turned up a few times. Written as DNA, the CDR3 is TGTGCCAGCAGTCCCCGGTCATTCGGCTACACCTTC. It yields the protein CASSPRSFGYTF. V and J are TRBV28 and TRBJ1-2; D is undetermined. Germline V CDR1 and CDR2: MDHEN, SYDVKM. This CDR3 has 12 amino acids. Trimming took off 5 bases at V and 8 bases at J, with 12 bases between the two ends.

In this sample, this clone turned up once. The chain joins TRBV28 to TRBJ2-2; 14 nucleotides match TRBD2. Germline V gene lookup returns CDR1 MDHEN and CDR2 SYDVKM. V was clipped by 5 bases and J by 3 bases; unmatched bases: 2. This CDR3 has 16 residues. CDR3 DNA sequence: TGTGCCAGCAGTCGACTAGCGGGAGGGTACACCGGGGAGCTGTTTTTT. The encoded protein is CASSRLAGGYTGELFF.

The CDR3 DNA reads TGTGCCAGCAAACGACAGGGAAACCCCTATGGCTACACCTTC. Translating gives CASKRQGNPYGYTF. The V gene is TRBV2, the J gene TRBJ1-2; 7 bases align to TRBD1. V gave up 7 bases and J gave up 4 bases; unmatched junction bases: 9. The CDR3 runs 14 residues. From germline, CDR1 is SNHLY and CDR2 FYNNEI. Variable domain in full (rest from reference TRBV2 and TRBJ1-2): EPEVTQTPSHQVTQMGQEVILRCVPISNHLYFYWYRQILGQKVEFLVSFYNNEISEKSEIFDDQFSVERPDGSNFTLKIRSTKLEDSAMYFCASKRQGNPYGYTFGSGTRLTVV.

V is TRBV5-1 and J is TRBJ1-1; TRBD1 might be the D (6 bases). The CDR3 spans 14 residues. Trimming took off 3 bases at V and 1 base at J, with 10 bases between the two ends. The germline CDR1 and CDR2 sequences are SGHRS and YFSETQ. The CDR3 sequence: CASSWGQRNTEAFF. CDR3 nucleotides: TGCGCCAGCAGCTGGGGGCAACGGAACACTGAAGCTTTCTTT.

This clone came up a few times. The chain combines TRBV18 with TRBJ2-7, with D possibly being TRBD1 (5 bases). Between the trimmed V and J ends, which lost 2 bases and 5 bases, there was a span of 13 bases. The germline V gene encodes CDR1 KGHSH and CDR2 LQKENI. There are 14 residues in the CDR3. The DNA for the CDR3 is TGTGCCAGCTCACCATGGGGCAGACAAAACGAGCAGTACTTC. Its protein is CASSPWGRQNEQYF.

This clone was picked up a small number of times. The chain is built from TRBV5-4 and TRBJ1-2; D uncertain. The germline CDR1 and CDR2 sequences are SGHNT and YYREEE (reference sequence). The V and J ends lost 1 base and 3 bases respectively, with 13 bases between them. CDR3 size: 15 residues. The CDR3 DNA sequence: TGTGCCAGCAGCTTGAGCTTAGGGAGGGACTATGGCTACACCTTC. Its translation is CASSLSLGRDYGYTF.

This rearrangement joins TRBV21-1 to TRBJ2-7; the listed D gene, TRBD1, was not tested against the DNA. TRBV21-1 is annotated as a pseudogene. There are 18 residues in the CDR3. The CDR3 coding sequence is TGTGCCAGCAGCAAGGTTAAGAGGGGGCTAAATTACTCCTACGAGCAGTACTTC. Its translation: CASSKVKRGLNYSYEQYF.

The chain combines TRBV19 with TRBJ2-1; 9 bases map to TRBD2. Germline V gives CDR1 LNHDA, CDR2 SQIVND (reference sequence). Trimming at V came to 1 base and at J to 0 bases, leaving 4 bases not matched to a gene. The CDR3 extends over 17 amino acids. CDR3 sequence reads: CASSIVHSGGSYNEQFF. The CDR3 DNA reads as TGTGCCAGTAGTATAGTGCATAGCGGGGGCTCCTACAATGAGCAGTTCTTC.

The rearrangement links TRBV30 to TRBJ1-5; D gene ambiguous. V lost 3 bases and J 7 bases, leaving 13 bases between the germline ends. This CDR3 region has 13 residues. Germline lookup yields CDR1 GTSNPN and CDR2 SVGIG (reference sequence). The CDR3 DNA reads TGTGCCTGGAGCTTTGAGGGTCGGCAGCCCCAGCATTTT. The encoded protein is CAWSFEGRQPQHF. Drawing the rest from reference TRBV30 and TRBJ1-5, the complete variable domain is SQTIHQWPATLVQPVGSPLSLECTVEGTSNPNLYWYRQAAGRGLQLLFYSVGIGQISSEVPQNLSASRPQDRQFILSSKKLLLSDSGFYLCAWSFEGRQPQHFGDGTRLSIL.